Included here is one T cell receptor (beta chain) sequence, with context. Germline values: CDR1 SGHRS, CDR2 YFSETQ. The CDR3 length is 22 residues. Unmatched junction bases numbered 25, after V lost 4 bases and J lost 2 bases. This entry belongs to a study of blood T cell repertoires in COVID-19. Overall study context: Acute and convalescent COVID-19 specimens originated in the United States, Italy and Spain.

Some clones are missing from TCRdb's copy, which holds only in-frame ones; the method was immunoSEQ multiplex PCR. Of 250,000 to 300,000 clones in the sample, about 89% are singletons; the top ten hold around 2.2%. This sequence was found in a woman aged 25 to 45 with COVID-19, enrolled during active disease. Sequencing was done on a sample of peripheral blood. V is TRBV5-1 and J is TRBJ1-5; 9 positions match TRBD1. The CDR3: CASSPGTGTGTDPLARNQPQHF. The DNA of the CDR3 is TGCGCCAGCAGCCCGGGAACAGGGACAGGGACGGATCCCCTAGCCCGCAATCAGCCCCAGCATTTT.